This T cell receptor (beta chain) came from a study of T-cell reconstitution after alpha-beta-depleted transplantation in children. Unique molecular identifiers were incorporated into the prepared TCRbeta library. MiXCR, run by TCRdb on the PCR reads, gives a single entry per CDR3 protein. The data hold 450,000 to 600,000 distinct CDR3 sequences, with around 17% observed a single time. CDR1 LNHNV and CDR2 YYDKDF come from the germline V gene (reference sequence). Trimming removed 8 bases from V and 4 bases from J, with 11 bases in between. The CDR3 loop spans 12 amino acids. The chain has TRBV15 and TRBJ2-5, with no clear D. This clonotype was sampled from a human donor who donated a stem cell graft to a child with acute lymphoblastic leukemia. This specimen consisted of PBMCs from the stem cell graft donor, obtained from the stem cell graft. The CDR3 nucleotides read TGTGCCACCCGTGGGCTAGGAGAGACCCAGTACTTC. This gives the protein CATRGLGETQYF.